A single TCR beta chain is shown here with its context. This sample stems from a study of blood T cell repertoires in COVID-19. Study as a whole: The study drew acute and convalescent COVID-19 samples from the United States, Italy and Spain. T cells, B-cell-depleted T cells, or PBMCs supplied cDNA or gDNA.

The V gene's germline CDR1 is SEHNR and CDR2 FQNEAQ (reference sequence). This CDR3 region has 16 residues. J was trimmed by 5 bases and V by 1 base; bases with no gene match: 4. Study processing details: Reference gene primers were amplified, and this amplification served to estimate nucleated cell counts. Profiled with immunoSEQ multiplex PCR; TCRdb holds only in-frame clones, not every one. The V and J calls and the clone size are those of that table, but D and trimming were determined from the DNA. The repertoire includes under 130,000 clones, 81% of them detected once, and 37% sits in the top ten.

The origin of this receptor is a man aged 80 or over with acute or convalescent COVID-19. The sequencing input was peripheral blood. V usage is TRBV7-9 and J usage is TRBJ2-2; 10 bases map to TRBD2. CDR3 residues: CASSLGRTSGTGELFF. The DNA for the CDR3 is TGTGCCAGCAGCTTAGGCCGGACTAGCGGAACCGGGGAGCTGTTTTTT.